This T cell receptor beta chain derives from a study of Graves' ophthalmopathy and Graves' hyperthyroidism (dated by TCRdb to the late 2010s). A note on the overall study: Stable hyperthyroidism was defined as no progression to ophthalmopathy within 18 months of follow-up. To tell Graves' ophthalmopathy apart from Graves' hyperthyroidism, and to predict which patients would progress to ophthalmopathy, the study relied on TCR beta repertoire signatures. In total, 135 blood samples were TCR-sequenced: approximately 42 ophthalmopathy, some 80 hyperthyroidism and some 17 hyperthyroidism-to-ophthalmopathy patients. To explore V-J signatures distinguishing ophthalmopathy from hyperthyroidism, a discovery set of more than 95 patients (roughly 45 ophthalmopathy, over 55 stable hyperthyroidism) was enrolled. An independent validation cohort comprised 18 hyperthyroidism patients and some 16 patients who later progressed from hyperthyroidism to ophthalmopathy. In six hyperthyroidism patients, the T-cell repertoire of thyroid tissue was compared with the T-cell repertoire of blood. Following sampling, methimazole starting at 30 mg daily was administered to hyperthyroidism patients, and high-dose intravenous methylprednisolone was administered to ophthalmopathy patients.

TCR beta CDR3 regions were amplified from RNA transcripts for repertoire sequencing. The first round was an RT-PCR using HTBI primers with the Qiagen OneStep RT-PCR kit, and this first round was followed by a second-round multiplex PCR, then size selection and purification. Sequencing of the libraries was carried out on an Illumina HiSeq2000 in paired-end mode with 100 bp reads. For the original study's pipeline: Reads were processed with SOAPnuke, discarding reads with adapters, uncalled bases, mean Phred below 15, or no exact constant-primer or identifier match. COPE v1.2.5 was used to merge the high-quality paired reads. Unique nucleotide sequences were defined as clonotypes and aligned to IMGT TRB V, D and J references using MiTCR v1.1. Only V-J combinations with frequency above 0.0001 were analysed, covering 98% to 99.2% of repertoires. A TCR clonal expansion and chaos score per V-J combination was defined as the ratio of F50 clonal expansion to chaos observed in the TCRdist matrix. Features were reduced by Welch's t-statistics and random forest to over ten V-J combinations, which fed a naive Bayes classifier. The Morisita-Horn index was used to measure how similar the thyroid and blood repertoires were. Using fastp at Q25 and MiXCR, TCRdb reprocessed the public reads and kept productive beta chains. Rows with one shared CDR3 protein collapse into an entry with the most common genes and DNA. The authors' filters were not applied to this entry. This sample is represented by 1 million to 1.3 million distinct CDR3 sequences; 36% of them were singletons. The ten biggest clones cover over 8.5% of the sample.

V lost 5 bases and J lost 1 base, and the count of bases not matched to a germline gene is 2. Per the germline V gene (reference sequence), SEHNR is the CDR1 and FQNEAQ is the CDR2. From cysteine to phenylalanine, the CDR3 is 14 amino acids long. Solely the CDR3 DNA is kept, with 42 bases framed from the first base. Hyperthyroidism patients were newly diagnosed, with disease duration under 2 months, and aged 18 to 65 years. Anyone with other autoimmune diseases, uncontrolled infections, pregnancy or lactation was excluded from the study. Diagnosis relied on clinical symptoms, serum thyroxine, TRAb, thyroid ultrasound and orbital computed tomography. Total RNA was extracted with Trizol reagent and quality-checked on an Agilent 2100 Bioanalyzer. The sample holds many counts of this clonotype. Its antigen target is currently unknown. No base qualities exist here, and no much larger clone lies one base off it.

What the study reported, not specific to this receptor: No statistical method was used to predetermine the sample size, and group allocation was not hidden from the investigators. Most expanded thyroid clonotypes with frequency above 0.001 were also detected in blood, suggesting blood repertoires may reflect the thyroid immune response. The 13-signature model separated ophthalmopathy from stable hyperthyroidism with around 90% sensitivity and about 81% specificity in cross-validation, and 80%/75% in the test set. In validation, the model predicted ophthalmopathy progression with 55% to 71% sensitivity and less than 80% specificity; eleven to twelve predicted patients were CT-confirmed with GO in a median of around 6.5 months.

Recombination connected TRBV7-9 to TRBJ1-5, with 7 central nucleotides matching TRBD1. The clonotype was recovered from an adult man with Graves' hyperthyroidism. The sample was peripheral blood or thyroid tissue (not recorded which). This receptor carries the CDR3 CASSEGQSNQPQHF. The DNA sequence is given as TGTGCCAGCAGCGAGGGACAGAGCAATCAGCCCCAGCATTTT. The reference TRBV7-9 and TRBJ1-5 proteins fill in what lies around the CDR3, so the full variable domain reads DTGVSQNPRHKITKRGQNVTFRCDPISEHNRLYWYRQTLGQGPEFLTYFQNEAQLEKSRLLSDRFSAERPKGSFSTLEIQRTEQGDSAMYLCASSEGQSNQPQHFGDGTRLSIL.